The T cell receptor beta chain described here comes from a study of T-cell reconstitution after alpha-beta-depleted transplantation in children. Preparation of the TCRbeta library was carried out with unique molecular identifiers. TCRdb independently ran MiXCR on the PCR reads; one entry per CDR3 protein. The table has roughly 89,000 distinct CDR3 sequences, approximately 12% seen once; the top ten hold 11% to 15%. Per germline, CDR1 SGHTA and CDR2 FQGTGA. The ends lost 5 bases at V and 7 bases at J; junction bases unmatched: 12. The CDR3 extends over 15 amino acids. This receptor was obtained from a human donor who donated a stem cell graft to a child with inherited bone marrow failure. The genes are TRBV7-3 and TRBJ2-7; 9 bases fit TRBD1. Sequenced material: PBMCs from the stem cell graft donor, taken from the stem cell graft. The CDR3 reads CASSPSPGQGVEQYF. CDR3 coding DNA: TGTGCCAGCAGCCCCAGCCCGGGACAGGGAGTGGAGCAGTACTTC.